This T cell receptor beta chain was documented in a study of metastatic and nonmetastatic thyroid tumors. Background on the study: Repertoire data that came from the blood and tumor or nodule tissue of malignant and benign thyroid patients were compared.

TCRdb re-clonotyped the PCR reads through MiXCR. The sample shows 4,000 to 6,000 clones, approximately 27% of them seen only once. This CDR3 is built from 18 residues. The germline V and J ends were trimmed by 0 bases and 5 bases, with 17 bases remaining between them. Germline-derived CDR1 and CDR2 are ENHRY and SYGVKD. The entire patient cohort was treatment-naive prior to thyroid surgery. The rearrangement uses TRBV10-3 and TRBJ1-6, with no clear D. Sequencing input: adjacent normal tissue. The clonotype originates from a female donor with papillary thyroid cancer or a benign thyroid nodule (not recorded which). Some clones in this sample may be carry-over from other donors' samples. The CDR3 region has the DNA TGTGCCATCAGTGAGTCACCCCGCATAAGGTCCCATAATTCACCCCTCCACTTT. This translates into CAISESPRIRSHNSPLHF.